A single sample gave rise to the 25 T cell receptor beta chains below, sequenced in a study of T cell changes during pregnancy in multiple sclerosis. The data were produced by immunoSEQ multiplex PCR, yet TCRdb's version contains in-frame clones alone and is incomplete. The sample has 50,000 or so clones, approximately 92% seen once. The specimen comprised CD4+ T cells from peripheral blood mononuclear cells, sampled in the third trimester of pregnancy. The origin of the receptors is a female donor with multiple sclerosis, enrolled in a pregnancy study.

CDR3 DNA sequence: TGTGCCAGCGGGGCTGGGGCCCGGCAGTACTTC. Its protein is CASGAGARQYF. The chain carries TRBV6-1 and TRBJ2-5; D is perhaps TRBD1 (5 bases). Germline CDR1 is MNHNS and CDR2 is SASEGT. The CDR3 contains 11 residues. The V and J ends lost 8 bases and 11 bases respectively, with 15 bases between them.

The genes are TRBV7-3 and TRBJ2-1, with D unclear. Germline-derived CDR1 and CDR2 are SGHTA and FQGTGA. Trimming removed 0 bases from V and 0 bases from J, with 9 bases in between. The CDR3 extends over 16 amino acids. CDR3 DNA sequence: TGTGCCAGCAGCTTAACGTTCCGGTCCTCCTACAATGAGCAGTTCTTC. Amino acids: CASSLTFRSSYNEQFF.

The CDR3 DNA follows: TGTGCCAGCAGCTTTTCAGGGTTAGGGAACACTGAAGCTTTCTTT. Translating gives CASSFSGLGNTEAFF. J is TRBJ1-1 and V is TRBV11-3; TRBD1 might be the D (5 bases). Germline loops: CDR1 SGHNT, CDR2 YENEEA. This CDR3 region has 15 residues. V was clipped by 3 bases and J by 1 base, with 12 bases between them.

The rearrangement uses TRBV16 and TRBJ2-3, with 9 bases lining up with TRBD2. This CDR3 has 17 amino acids. CDR1 is KGHSY, CDR2 FQNENV, per germline. Trimming cost V 0 bases and J 0 bases; bases outside gene matches: 4. This CDR3 reads CASSQSSLAGSTDTQYF. The CDR3 nucleotides are TGTGCCAGCAGCCAATCGTCGCTAGCGGGGAGCACAGATACGCAGTATTTT.

This rearrangement joins TRBV9 to TRBJ1-1; TRBD1 is a possible D gene (5 bases). Germline assignment: CDR1 SGDLS and CDR2 YYNGEE. The CDR3 covers 14 residues. The ends were cut back, 4 bases at V and 0 bases at J, with 10 bases in the middle. CDR3 amino acids: CASSTGPVNTEAFF. The CDR3 DNA follows: TGTGCCAGCAGCACAGGACCCGTGAACACTGAAGCTTTCTTT.

The chain couples TRBV25-1 to TRBJ1-6, with D possibly being TRBD1 (6 bases). V dropped 2 bases and J dropped 0 bases, with 14 bases sitting between them. The CDR3 runs to 18 residues. Germline-derived CDR1 and CDR2 are MGHDK and SYGVNS. CDR3 sequence reads: CASSEITGISSYNSPLHF. DNA of the CDR3: TGTGCCAGCAGTGAAATTACAGGGATTAGCTCCTATAATTCACCCCTCCACTTT.

The sample holds a few counts of this clone. The J gene is TRBJ2-5, the V gene TRBV14, with D perhaps matching TRBD2 (6 bases). Germline V gives CDR1 SGHDN, CDR2 FVKESK. This CDR3 has 13 residues. V lost 1 base and J 7 bases, leaving 10 bases between the germline ends. CDR3 residues: CASSQGGAPTQYF. CDR3 bases: TGTGCCAGCAGCCAAGGCGGGGCACCGACCCAGTACTTC.

V gene TRBV10-3 combines with J gene TRBJ2-2, with 12 nucleotides matching TRBD2. The CDR3 extends over 16 amino acids. J was trimmed by 6 bases and V by 3 bases; bases with no gene match: 5. Germline V gives CDR1 ENHRY, CDR2 SYGVKD. CDR3 sequence reads: CAISDGLAGNAGELFF. The CDR3 bases are TGTGCCATCAGTGACGGACTAGCGGGGAATGCCGGGGAGCTGTTTTTT.

This clone has only one observation. The rearrangement links TRBV6-6 to TRBJ1-6, with D maybe TRBD1 (5 bases). CDR1 is MNHNY, CDR2 SVGAGI, per germline (reference sequence). The CDR3 totals 15 residues. Trimming took 6 bases from V and 2 from J, leaving 11 bases between them. In DNA form, the CDR3 reads TGTGCCAGCAGGGGCCAGGGCACCTATAATTCACCCCTCCACTTT. Amino acids: CASRGQGTYNSPLHF.

This chain links TRBV7-6 with TRBJ2-3; a possible D gene is TRBD2 (6 bases). The CDR3 covers 16 residues. Germline V gene sequence: CDR1 SGHVS, CDR2 FNYEAQ. V lost 5 bases, J lost 1 base, and 16 bases lay in between. In nucleotides, the CDR3 is TGTGCCAGCAGCCCCCGGGGTTCTAGCGGCACAGATACGCAGTATTTT. Protein: CASSPRGSSGTDTQYF.

The chain is built from TRBV5-1 and TRBJ1-2; D gene unclear. Germline lookup yields CDR1 SGHRS and CDR2 YFSETQ. This CDR3 is built from 13 residues. V dropped 0 bases and J dropped 7 bases, with 10 bases sitting between them. The CDR3 DNA is TGCGCCAGCAGCTTGGGGCCCCTGGCTGGCTACACCTTC. Its translation: CASSLGPLAGYTF. The variable domain in full, with the rest retrieved from reference TRBV5-1 and TRBJ1-2, is KAGVTQTPRYLIKTRGQQVTLSCSPISGHRSVSWYQQTPGQGLQFLFEYFSETQRNKGNFPGRFSGRQFSNSRSEMNVSTLELGDSALYLCASSLGPLAGYTFGSGTRLTVV.

The CDR3 loop reads CASSSGQGIRGYTF. As DNA, the CDR3 is TGTGCCAGCAGCTCAGGACAGGGGATAAGGGGCTACACCTTC. This chain joins TRBV7-9 and TRBJ1-2; TRBD1 matches at 9 bases. CDR1 is SEHNR, CDR2 FQNEAQ, per germline (reference sequence). The CDR3 spans 14 residues. The junction had 8 bases not matched to a gene; V was cut back by 4 bases and J by 8 bases. Using reference TRBV7-9 and TRBJ1-2 for the parts outside the CDR3, the full variable domain is DTGVSQNPRHKITKRGQNVTFRCDPISEHNRLYWYRQTLGQGPEFLTYFQNEAQLEKSRLLSDRFSAERPKGSFSTLEIQRTEQGDSAMYLCASSSGQGIRGYTFGSGTRLTVV.

The genes are TRBV9 and TRBJ2-1; 9 bases line up with TRBD1. CDR1 is SGDLS, CDR2 YYNGEE, per germline. CDR3 length equals 15 residues. V gave up 4 bases and J gave up 5 bases; unmatched junction bases: 7. CDR3 protein: CASSSDRGGHNEQFF. The CDR3 bases are TGTGCCAGCAGCTCGGACAGGGGCGGACACAATGAGCAGTTCTTC.

This clone was counted once. The chain combines TRBV6-5 with TRBJ1-5; 9 bases map to TRBD1. CDR3 length: 15 residues. From germline, CDR1 is MNHEY and CDR2 SVGAGI. V lost 6 bases, J lost 7 bases, and 10 bases stayed unmatched. CDR3 residues: CASSPGTGRFQPQHF. CDR3 in DNA: TGTGCCAGCAGCCCCGGGACAGGGCGGTTCCAGCCCCAGCATTTT.

J is TRBJ2-1 and V is TRBV4-2, with 13 bases identical to TRBD2. This CDR3 has 23 residues. Germline V lookup: CDR1 LGHNA, CDR2 YNFKEQ. Unmatched junction bases numbered 21, after V lost 4 bases and J lost 0 bases. As DNA, the CDR3 is TGTGCCAGCAGCCCCGCCTTTAGACTAGCGGGGGGTTATGAGGTGGGCTCCTACAATGAGCAGTTCTTC. The encoded protein is CASSPAFRLAGGYEVGSYNEQFF.

The chain couples TRBV7-2 to TRBJ1-3, with a tentative D call TRBD1 (5 bases). The CDR3 has 15 amino acids. CDR1 is SGHTA and CDR2 is FQGNSA in the germline V gene. The V end lost 2 bases, the J end lost 3 bases, and 11 bases lay between the germline ends. In DNA, the CDR3 is TGTGCCAGCAGCTTAAGCGGGGCGAATGGAAACACCATATATTTT. Translating gives CASSLSGANGNTIYF.

This chain joins TRBV6-5 and TRBJ1-6; 8 positions match TRBD1. CDR1 and CDR2 (germline): MNHEY, SVGAGI. CDR3 length equals 16 residues. Germline trimming cut 1 base from V and 7 bases from J; bases unmatched to any gene: 6. CDR3 coding DNA: TGTGCCAGCAGTTACTTAAGGACAGGGAGAAATTCACCCCTCCACTTT. Translation: CASSYLRTGRNSPLHF.

The chain employs TRBV7-3 and TRBJ1-2, with 8 positions matching TRBD1. The CDR3 is 14 residues long. V shed 4 bases and J 6 bases; nucleotides not matched to a gene: 7. Germline lookup yields CDR1 SGHTA and CDR2 FQGTGA. The DNA for the CDR3 is TGTGCCAGCAGCTCCCGGACAGGGACGGATGGCTACACCTTC. Translating gives CASSSRTGTDGYTF.

The chain has TRBV6-5 and TRBJ2-3, with 10 nucleotides matching TRBD2. Trimming took 2 bases from V and 1 from J; bases not matched to a gene: 3. The CDR3 covers 16 residues. Germline V gene data show CDR1 as MNHEY and CDR2 as SVGAGI. The DNA for the CDR3 is TGTGCCAGCAGTTACAGCCTAGCGGGGGGCACAGATACGCAGTATTTT. Translated, it gives CASSYSLAGGTDTQYF.

The chain recombines TRBV7-6 with TRBJ2-2; a weak D match, TRBD1 (5 bases). Germline assignment: CDR1 SGHVS and CDR2 FNYEAQ. V lost 1 base and J lost 1, with 7 bases in between. CDR3 size: 15 residues. The chain's CDR3 is CASSLGQGNTGELFF. DNA of the CDR3: TGTGCCAGCAGCTTAGGGCAGGGGAACACCGGGGAGCTGTTTTTT.

The chain uses TRBV5-6 and TRBJ1-5; no reliable D call. The CDR3 consists of 13 residues. Germline assignment: CDR1 SGHDT and CDR2 YYEEEE. V lost 3 bases and J 5 bases, leaving 9 bases between the germline ends. CDR3 sequence reads: CASSSDADQPQHF. CDR3 in DNA: TGTGCCAGCAGCTCTGATGCAGATCAGCCCCAGCATTTT.

This chain's CDR3 is CASSLRAGGELFF. DNA for the CDR3: TGTGCCAGCAGCTTAAGGGCTGGCGGGGAGCTGTTTTTT. This chain joins TRBV7-3 and TRBJ2-2; D ambiguous. From germline, CDR1 is SGHTA and CDR2 FQGTGA. V was pared by 1 base and J by 7 bases, with 7 bases between. There are 13 residues in the CDR3.

This clone came up once. This chain joins TRBV19 and TRBJ2-2; a weak D match, TRBD2 (6 bases). The CDR3 length is 16 residues. CDR1 LNHDA and CDR2 SQIVND come from the germline V gene (reference sequence). Trimming removed 0 bases from V and 6 bases from J, with 14 bases in between. CDR3 sequence (DNA): TGTGCCAGTAGTATAGATATCCCGGGGGTGGCCGGGGAGCTGTTTTTT. Its protein product is CASSIDIPGVAGELFF.

The J gene is TRBJ2-2, the V gene TRBV18; possible D gene TRBD2, 6 bases. The V end lost 0 bases, the J end lost 9 bases, and 20 bases lay between the germline ends. The germline V gene has CDR1 KGHSH and CDR2 LQKENI. CDR3 length equals 17 residues. The CDR3 DNA sequence: TGTGCCAGCTCACCACCGGGTCCGCTAGCGCTACACCGGGAGCTGTTTTTT. Amino acids: CASSPPGPLALHRELFF.

In DNA, the CDR3 is TGTGCCAGTAGTATACAGTCGCTAGCGGGGGGCACAGATACGCAGTATTTT. This encodes CASSIQSLAGGTDTQYF. The chain employs TRBV19 and TRBJ2-3; TRBD2 matches 10 bases. Germline CDR1 and CDR2: LNHDA and SQIVND (reference sequence). V was clipped by 2 bases and J by 1 base; unmatched bases: 6. The CDR3 runs to 17 residues. Looking up the rest from reference TRBV19 and TRBJ2-3 gives the full variable domain: DGGITQSPKYLFRKEGQNVTLSCEQNLNHDAMYWYRQDPGQGLRLIYYSQIVNDFQKGDIAEGYSVSREKKESFPLTVTSAQKNPTAFYLCASSIQSLAGGTDTQYFGPGTRLTVL.